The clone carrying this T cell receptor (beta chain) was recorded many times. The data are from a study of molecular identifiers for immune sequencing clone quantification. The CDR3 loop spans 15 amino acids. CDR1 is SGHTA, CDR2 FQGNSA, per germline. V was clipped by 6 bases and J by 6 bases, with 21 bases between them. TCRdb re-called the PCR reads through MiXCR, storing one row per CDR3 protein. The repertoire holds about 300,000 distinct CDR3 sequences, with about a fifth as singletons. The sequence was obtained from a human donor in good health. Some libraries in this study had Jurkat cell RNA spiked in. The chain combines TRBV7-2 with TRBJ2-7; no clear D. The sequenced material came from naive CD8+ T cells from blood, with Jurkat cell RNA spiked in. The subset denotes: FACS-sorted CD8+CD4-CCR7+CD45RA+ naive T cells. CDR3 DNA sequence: TGTGCCAGCAGACGCACTCCGGGCTCAGGCCCCGAGCAGTACTTC. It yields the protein CASRRTPGSGPEQYF.